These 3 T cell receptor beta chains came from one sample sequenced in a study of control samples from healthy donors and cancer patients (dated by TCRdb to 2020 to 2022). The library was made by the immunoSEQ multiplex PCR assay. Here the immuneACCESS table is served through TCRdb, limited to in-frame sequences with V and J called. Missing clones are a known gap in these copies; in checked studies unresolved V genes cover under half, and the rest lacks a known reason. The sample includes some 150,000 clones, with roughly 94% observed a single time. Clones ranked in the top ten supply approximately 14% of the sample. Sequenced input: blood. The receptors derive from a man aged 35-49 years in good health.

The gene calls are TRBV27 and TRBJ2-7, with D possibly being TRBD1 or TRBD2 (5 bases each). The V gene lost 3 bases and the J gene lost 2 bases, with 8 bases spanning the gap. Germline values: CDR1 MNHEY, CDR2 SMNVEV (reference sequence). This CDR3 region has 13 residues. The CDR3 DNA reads TGTGCCAGCAGTTTTCGGGGCCCCTACGAGCAGTACTTC. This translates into CASSFRGPYEQYF.

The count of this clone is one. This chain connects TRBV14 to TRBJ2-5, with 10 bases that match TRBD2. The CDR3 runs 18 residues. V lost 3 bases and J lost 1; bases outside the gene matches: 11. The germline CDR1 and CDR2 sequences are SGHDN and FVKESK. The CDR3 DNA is TGTGCCAGCAGCCAGAGATTGTTAGCGGGGGGTCTCCAAGAGACCCAGTACTTC. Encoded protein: CASSQRLLAGGLQETQYF. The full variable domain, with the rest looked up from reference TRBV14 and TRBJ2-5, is EAGVTQFPSHSVIEKGQTVTLRCDPISGHDNLYWYRRVMGKEIKFLLHFVKESKQDESGMPNNRFLAERTGGTYSTLKVQPAELEDSGVYFCASSQRLLAGGLQETQYFGPGTRLLVL.

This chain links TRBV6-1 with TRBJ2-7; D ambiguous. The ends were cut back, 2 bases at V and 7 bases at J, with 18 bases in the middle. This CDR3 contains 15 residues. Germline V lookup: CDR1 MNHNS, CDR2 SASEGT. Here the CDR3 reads CASSEIRFSTREQYF. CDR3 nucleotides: TGTGCCAGCAGTGAAATTAGGTTTTCAACGAGGGAGCAGTACTTC.